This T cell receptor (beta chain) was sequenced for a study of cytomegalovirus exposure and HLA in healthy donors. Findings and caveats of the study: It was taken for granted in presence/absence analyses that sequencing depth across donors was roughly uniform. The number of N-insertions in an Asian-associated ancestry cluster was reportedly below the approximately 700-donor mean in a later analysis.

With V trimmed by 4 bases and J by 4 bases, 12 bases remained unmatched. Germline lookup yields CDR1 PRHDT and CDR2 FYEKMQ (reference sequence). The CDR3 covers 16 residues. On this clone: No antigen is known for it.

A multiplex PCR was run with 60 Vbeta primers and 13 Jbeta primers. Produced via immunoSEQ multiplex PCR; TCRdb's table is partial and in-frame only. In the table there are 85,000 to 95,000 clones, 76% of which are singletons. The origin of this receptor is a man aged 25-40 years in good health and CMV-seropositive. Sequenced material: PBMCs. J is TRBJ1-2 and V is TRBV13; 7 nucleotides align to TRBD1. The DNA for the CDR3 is TGTGCCAGCAGCTGGCTTAGAAACGGGACAGCCTATGGCTACACCTTC. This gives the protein CASSWLRNGTAYGYTF.